This T cell receptor (beta chain) was identified in a study of blood T cell repertoires in COVID-19. Study-level information: Some COVID-19 samples were acute and others convalescent; all came from the United States, Italy and Spain.

Sequencing used immunoSEQ multiplex PCR; TCRdb keeps in-frame clones, though not all of them. The table records 80,000 or so clones, over 75% of them present only once. V shed 2 bases, J shed 2 bases, and the junction held 2 bases outside the gene matches. From germline, CDR1 is MDHEN and CDR2 SYDVKM. The CDR3 extends over 14 amino acids. Sequencing input: peripheral blood. V usage is TRBV28 and J usage is TRBJ2-7; 8 bases agree with TRBD2. The sequence derives from a human donor in a cohort sampled during active COVID-19. The CDR3, as DNA: TGTGCCAGCAGTTTAGGCGGGAGGACCTACGAGCAGTACTTC. Translation: CASSLGGRTYEQYF.